Here is one TCR beta chain with its context. The sample is drawn from a study of blood T cell repertoires in COVID-19. Study background: Sample material is recorded as cDNA or gDNA derived from T cells, B-cell-depleted T cells, or PBMCs.

Assay: immunoSEQ multiplex PCR; the TCRdb copy retains only in-frame clones and omits some. The sample shows under 350,000 clones, 75% to 90% of them seen only once. The germline gives CDR1 SGHRS, CDR2 YFSETQ. CDR3 length equals 16 residues. With V trimmed by 4 bases and J by 0 bases, 9 bases remained unmatched. V is TRBV5-1 and J is TRBJ1-1; 7 bases align to TRBD1. The TCR comes from a man in his forties with acute or convalescent COVID-19. The material sequenced was peripheral blood. CDR3 sequence reads: CASSLTGVRMNTEAFF. CDR3 sequence (DNA): TGCGCCAGCAGCCTTACAGGGGTCCGCATGAACACTGAAGCTTTCTTT. The whole variable domain, filled in from reference TRBV5-1 and TRBJ1-1, reads KAGVTQTPRYLIKTRGQQVTLSCSPISGHRSVSWYQQTPGQGLQFLFEYFSETQRNKGNFPGRFSGRQFSNSRSEMNVSTLELGDSALYLCASSLTGVRMNTEAFFGQGTRLTVV.